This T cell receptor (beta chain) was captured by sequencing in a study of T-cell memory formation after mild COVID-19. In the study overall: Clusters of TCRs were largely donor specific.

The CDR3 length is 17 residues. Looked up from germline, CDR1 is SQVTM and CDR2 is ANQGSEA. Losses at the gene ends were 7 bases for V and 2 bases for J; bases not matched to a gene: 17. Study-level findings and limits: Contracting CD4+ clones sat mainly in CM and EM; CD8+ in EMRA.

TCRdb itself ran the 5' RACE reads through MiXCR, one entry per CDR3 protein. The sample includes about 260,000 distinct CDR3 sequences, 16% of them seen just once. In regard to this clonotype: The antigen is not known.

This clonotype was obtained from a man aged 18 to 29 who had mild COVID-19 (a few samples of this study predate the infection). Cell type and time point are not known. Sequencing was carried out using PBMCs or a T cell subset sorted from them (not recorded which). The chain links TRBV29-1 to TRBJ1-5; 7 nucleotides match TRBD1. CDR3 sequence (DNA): TGCAGCGCCTCCAGCCCGGGACAGAAAGTTGGCAATCAGCCCCAGCATTTT. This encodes CSASSPGQKVGNQPQHF.